One and the same sample provided the 14 T cell receptor beta chains below, sequenced in a study of T-cell reconstitution after alpha-beta-depleted transplantation in children. For TCRbeta, the library was prepared with unique molecular identifiers. TCRdb used MiXCR to reprocess the PCR reads, holding one entry per CDR3 protein. The sample includes some 590,000 distinct CDR3 sequences, approximately 10% seen only once; the top ten take 4% to 5%. The sample was PBMCs from the stem cell graft donor, taken from the stem cell graft. These receptors originate from a human donor who donated a stem cell graft to a child with acute myeloid leukemia.

This clonotype was seen only a few times. This chain joins TRBV6-2 or TRBV6-3 and TRBJ1-1, with D unclear. Germline values: CDR1 MNHEY, CDR2 SVGEGT. The germline V and J ends were trimmed by 3 bases and 1 base, with 18 bases remaining between them. CDR3 length equals 17 residues. The CDR3 DNA sequence: TGTGCCAGCAGTTATCTGGCCACCCGACCGCAGAACACTGAAGCTTTCTTT. Translating gives CASSYLATRPQNTEAFF.

The chain uses TRBV12-3 or TRBV12-4 and TRBJ2-7; 7 nucleotides match TRBD2. Trimming cost V 6 bases and J 6 bases; bases outside gene matches: 20. CDR3 size: 17 residues. CDR3 in amino acids: CASSPGGLIAGPPEQYF. The CDR3 DNA reads as TGTGCCAGCAGCCCTGGCGGGTTGATAGCGGGCCCCCCCGAGCAGTACTTC.

This clonotype was observed a handful of times. The CDR3 loop reads CASSDTGANVLTF. CDR3 coding DNA: TGTGCCAGCAGTGATACTGGGGCCAACGTCCTGACTTTC. The V call is TRBV25-1, the J call TRBJ2-6; D is ambiguous. This CDR3 region has 13 residues. Trimming cost V 3 bases and J 2 bases, with 2 bases left between them. Per germline, CDR1 MGHDK and CDR2 SYGVNS.

This clonotype was seen only a few times. The rearrangement joins TRBV30 to TRBJ2-5; 9 bases align to TRBD1. Germline trimming cut 6 bases from V and 5 bases from J; bases unmatched to any gene: 10. CDR3 length: 14 amino acids. Germline CDR1 GTSNPN, CDR2 SVGIG (reference sequence). The CDR3: CACASTGGSETQYF. As DNA, the CDR3 is TGTGCCTGTGCATCGACAGGGGGATCTGAGACCCAGTACTTC.

This clonotype appeared many times. This chain joins TRBV28 and TRBJ2-7, with TRBD2 identical over 7 bases. Germline CDR1 reads MDHEN; CDR2 reads SYDVKM. This CDR3 region has 14 residues. After removal of 6 bases from V and 3 bases from J, the junction contained 8 bases not matched to a gene. This CDR3 is CASRGSGIHYEQYF. The CDR3 DNA is TGTGCCAGCAGGGGAAGCGGGATCCACTACGAGCAGTACTTC.

This chain uses TRBV20-1 with TRBJ1-6, with D possibly TRBD1 on 6 matching bases. CDR1 DFQATT and CDR2 SNEGSKA come from the germline V gene (reference sequence). Trimming shortened V by 0 bases and J by 7 bases, and 10 bases separated the two germline ends. CDR3 length: 14 residues. The CDR3 DNA sequence: TGCAGTGCTAGAGATCGAAGGGGGAATTCACCCCTCCACTTT. The encoded protein is CSARDRRGNSPLHF.

V is TRBV20-1 and J is TRBJ2-7, with 9 bases matching TRBD1. The CDR3 contains 15 residues. Looked up from germline, CDR1 is DFQATT and CDR2 is SNEGSKA (reference sequence). V dropped 4 bases and J dropped 3; count of bases not matched to a gene: 10. In DNA form, the CDR3 reads TGCAGTGCTAAACCCCCTGACAGGGGGAGCTACGAGCAGTACTTC. It yields the protein CSAKPPDRGSYEQYF.

With respect to this clonotype: A much larger clonotype is one base distant, so this may be a read error. This is likely a read error, given that the CDR3 carries no conserved phenylalanine or tryptophan at its end. The chain carries TRBV12-3 or TRBV12-4 and TRBJ1-1; 7 nucleotides line up with TRBD1. This CDR3 spans 14 amino acids. The V segment lost 5 bases and the J segment 1 base; nucleotides outside the gene matches: 4. The DNA for the CDR3 is TGTGCCAGCAGTCCGACAGGGCCGAACACTGAAGCTTTCGTT. Translated: CASSPTGPNTEAFV.

This clonotype showed up just a few times. This chain links TRBV28 with TRBJ2-1; 7 bases fit TRBD2. J lost 10 bases, V lost 2 bases, and 14 bases had no gene match. Germline V CDR1 and CDR2: MDHEN, SYDVKM. This CDR3 contains 16 residues. The CDR3 spells CASSLARDYIGGEQFF. The DNA of the CDR3 is TGTGCCAGCAGTTTAGCTAGGGACTATATTGGTGGGGAGCAGTTCTTC.

This clonotype was recorded many times. The chain carries TRBV28 and TRBJ2-3; D is unclear. The CDR3 totals 12 residues. The V gene's germline CDR1 is MDHEN and CDR2 SYDVKM. Trimming stripped 6 bases from V and 2 bases from J, with 6 bases between. The CDR3 here is CASSFLTDTQYF. CDR3 DNA: TGTGCCAGCAGCTTTCTCACAGATACGCAGTATTTT.

This clonotype has ten or more counts. V gene TRBV5-5 combines with J gene TRBJ2-1; 15 nucleotides agree with TRBD2. Looked up from germline, CDR1 is SGHKS and CDR2 is YYEKEE (reference sequence). The trim removed 4 bases at V and 7 bases at J, leaving 9 bases unmatched. The CDR3 spans 17 residues. The CDR3 reads CASSLFSGTSGRNEQFF. In nucleotides, the CDR3 is TGTGCCAGCAGCCTCTTTTCCGGGACTAGCGGGAGGAATGAGCAGTTCTTC.

This clonotype has a handful of counts. The chain has TRBV7-8 and TRBJ2-1; 8 bases are shared with TRBD2. V was clipped by 5 bases and J by 6 bases; unmatched bases: 12. This CDR3 region has 16 residues. Germline V lookup: CDR1 SGHVS, CDR2 FQNEAQ. The CDR3 region is CASSPALAGGGNEQFF. The CDR3 DNA reads TGTGCCAGCAGCCCCGCTTTGGCGGGAGGTGGCAATGAGCAGTTCTTC. The whole variable domain, remainder taken from reference TRBV7-8 and TRBJ2-1, is GAGVSQSPRYKVAKRGQDVALRCDPISGHVSLFWYQQALGQGPEFLTYFQNEAQLDKSGLPSDRFFAERPEGSVSTLKIQRTQQEDSAVYLCASSPALAGGGNEQFFGPGTRLTVL.

To note about this clonotype: With a much larger clone just one base away, this may be a read error. This chain uses TRBV5-1 with TRBJ2-7; perhaps TRBD2 as D (6 bases). Trimming pared 6 bases from V and 3 bases from J, leaving 16 bases between. Germline V CDR1 and CDR2: SGHRS, YFSETQ. The CDR3 consists of 14 residues. The CDR3 DNA is TGCGCCAGCATCTTCGGGACTGGAGGCTACGAGCAGTACTTC. Its translation is CASIFGTGGYEQYF.

The rearrangement uses TRBV18 and TRBJ1-3; 7 bases are shared with TRBD1. Unmatched junction bases numbered 3, after V lost 4 bases and J lost 0 bases. There are 15 residues in the CDR3. CDR1 and CDR2 (germline): KGHSH, LQKENI. This chain's CDR3 is CASSRGQHSGNTIYF. The CDR3 nucleotides are TGTGCCAGCTCACGGGGACAGCACTCTGGAAACACCATATATTTT.